This T cell receptor beta chain was observed in a study of immune characterization of retroperitoneal liposarcoma. Via MiXCR, TCRdb re-called the PCR reads, giving one row per CDR3 protein. Here the sample spans roughly 9,300 distinct CDR3 sequences, more than 35% being singletons. There are many counts of this clonotype. This CDR3 is 17 amino acids long. The germline CDR1 and CDR2 sequences are MNHNS and SASEGT. V lost 5 bases, J lost 0 bases, and 7 bases stayed unmatched. The chain joins TRBV6-1 to TRBJ2-1, with 10 bases matching TRBD2. The sequencing input was tumor tissue. This receptor was obtained from a male donor with retroperitoneal liposarcoma. The CDR3 sequence is CASSFGTSVSSYNEQFF. CDR3 DNA sequence: TGTGCCAGCAGTTTTGGGACTAGCGTGAGCTCCTACAATGAGCAGTTCTTC.